This T cell receptor beta chain was sequenced for a study of blood T cell repertoires in COVID-19. Study overall: Sites in the United States, Italy and Spain provided acute and convalescent COVID-19 samples. The cDNA or gDNA used as material had been derived from T cells, B-cell-depleted T cells, or PBMCs.

This clone was observed a handful of times. In the source study's methods: Amplifying reference gene primers gave estimates of nucleated cell counts. Generated by immunoSEQ multiplex PCR, the TCRdb table keeps only in-frame clones and is missing some. Clone size and the V and J calls come from that table; the DNA yielded D and trimming. Of nearly 200,000 clones in the sample, 70% to 85% are singletons; the top ten hold 6.9%. This CDR3 region has 14 residues. From germline, CDR1 is SQVTM and CDR2 ANQGSEA. V dropped 6 bases and J dropped 7 bases, with 21 bases sitting between them. This clonotype originated in a human donor with acute or convalescent COVID-19. The donor label of this sample is uncertain. The sample comprised peripheral blood. J is TRBJ1-2 and V is TRBV29-1; possible D gene TRBD1, 6 bases. CDR3 protein: CSVASQGLGGGYTF. Written as DNA, the CDR3 is TGCAGCGTGGCGAGCCAGGGGCTTGGGGGTGGCTACACCTTC.